Here is one T cell receptor (beta chain) with its context. This clonotype was seen more than once but under ten times. Its antigen is unknown. No clone much larger than this one lies a single base away; base qualities are absent. This entry comes from a study of CD8 T cells in ankylosing spondylitis (dated by TCRdb to about 2017). Notes on the research overall: To find TCR variants linked to disease, the study profiled T cell receptor beta repertoires in ankylosing spondylitis patients and healthy donors. The full study cohort comprised roughly 24 ankylosing spondylitis patients and 85 to 120 healthy donors. Peripheral blood samples were taken, and synovial fluid was additionally collected from ankylosing spondylitis patients.

General findings and caveats noted by the study authors: Blood from ankylosing spondylitis patients appeared to be characterized by a TCR beta motif made up of under 10 highly homologous amino acid variants. Some TCR beta motif variants had previously been reported in synovial fluid and blood of reactive arthritis patients, which suggested common disease-initiation mechanisms. The disease-linked clones had a CD8+ phenotype and were found at relatively low frequencies in peripheral blood. The disease-linked clones were reported as significantly enriched in matched synovial fluid samples from ankylosing spondylitis patients.

These reads were obtained on an Illumina HiSeq 2500. Quantitative 5'-RACE with molecular barcodes was the method used to prepare the TCR beta libraries. As for how the authors treated the data: Disease-linked TCR variants were identified with a new computational method built on a probabilistic model of VDJ rearrangement. The raw public data were reprocessed by TCRdb itself: fastp quality trimming at Q25, MiXCR clonotype calling, in-frame beta chains only. CDR3 protein duplicates are merged, each entry listing the most common genes and DNA. The V and J calls and clone size are TCRdb's, not the authors'. This sample comprises about 440,000 distinct CDR3 sequences, roughly 17% of them detected only once. The ten largest account for 0.95% to 1.1% of the sample. Trimming at the junction amounts to 4 bases on V and 4 bases on J, and the germline ends lie 22 bases apart. CDR1 is given as MNHNS and CDR2 as SASEGT, both from the germline V gene. Inclusive of the bounding cysteine and phenylalanine, the CDR3 is 17 residues long. Only the CDR3 region is kept as DNA, spanning 51 bases read in frame from base 1.

The sequence joins TRBV6-1 to TRBJ1-1; the D gene cannot be named for sure. This clonotype originated in a male donor with ankylosing spondylitis. Sequencing input: blood, either unsorted or a sorted T cell fraction (not recorded which). The DNA sequence is TGTGCCAGCAGTGCCCCGTTGGGTGGGGATGGCGGCACTGAAGCTTTCTTT. This translates into CASSAPLGGDGGTEAFF.